The rows below give T cell receptor beta chains drawn from one sample of a study of blood T cell repertoires in COVID-19. Generated by immunoSEQ multiplex PCR, the TCRdb table keeps only in-frame clones and is missing some. The sample carries some 270,000 clones, about 85% recorded once. Sequencing input: PBMCs or T cells enriched from blood (not recorded which). The receptors were sampled from a woman in her forties or fifties who had been exposed to COVID-19. Both conserved end residues are part of each CDR3. The D gene is left open where the match is weak. Size tells how often a clone was seen (once, few, many) or the class of an expanded clone, and some rows leave it out.

d_call j_call clone_size v_call cdr3_aa cdr3_nt
TRBD2 TRBJ2-7 . TRBV14 CASSPIAGRPYEQYF TGTGCCAGCAGTCCGATAGCGGGGAGGCCATACGAGCAGTACTTC
TRBD1 TRBJ1-6 . TRBV6-5 CASREGQGYSPLHF TGTGCCAGCAGGGAGGGACAGGGCTATTCACCCCTCCACTTT
. TRBJ1-2 once TRBV7-2 CASSLGWGDGYTF TGTGCCAGCAGCTTAGGGTGGGGGGATGGCTACACCTTC
. TRBJ1-1 once TRBV30 CAWSGAARNTEAFF TGTGCCTGGAGTGGGGCAGCTCGGAACACTGAAGCTTTCTTT
. TRBJ1-2 . TRBV11-2 CASSLSGGDYGYTF TGTGCCAGCAGCTTATCTGGGGGCGACTATGGCTACACCTTC
TRBD1 TRBJ1-1 . TRBV19 CASTSRTGRAFF TGTGCCAGTACCTCTAGGACAGGGCGAGCTTTCTTT
. TRBJ1-4 . TRBV19 CASRDWTNEKLFF TGTGCCAGCCGGGACTGGACTAATGAAAAACTGTTTTTT
. TRBJ2-7 . TRBV19 CASKQGGDFGEQYF TGTGCCAGTAAGCAAGGGGGAGATTTCGGCGAGCAGTACTTC
. TRBJ1-3 . TRBV27 CASSGGRPGNTIYF TGTGCCAGCAGTGGGGGGAGGCCTGGAAACACCATATATTTT
. TRBJ1-1 few TRBV11-2 CASSFQNRGLLEAFF TGTGCCAGCAGCTTTCAGAACCGGGGTCTTCTTGAAGCTTTCTTT
TRBD1 TRBJ2-2 . TRBV7-6 CASSRRDRHTLTGELFF TGTGCCAGCAGCCGCCGGGACAGGCACACTCTCACCGGGGAGCTGTTTTTT
. TRBJ1-3 . TRBV10-3 CAISNSQGSGNTIYF TGTGCCATCAGTAACTCTCAGGGATCTGGAAACACCATATATTTT
TRBD2 TRBJ2-2 . TRBV7-8 CATHSGVNTGELFF TGTGCCACCCATAGCGGGGTGAACACCGGGGAGCTGTTTTTT
TRBD2 TRBJ2-3 . TRBV5-1 CASTGLASTDTQYF TGCGCCAGCACCGGACTAGCGAGCACAGATACGCAGTATTTT
. TRBJ1-1 . TRBV10-3 CAISITGSDTEAFF TGTGCCATCAGTATCACGGGGAGCGACACTGAAGCTTTCTTT
TRBD2 TRBJ2-1 . TRBV5-4 CASSLGRGGSNEQFF TGTGCCAGCAGCTTGGGGCGGGGGGGCTCGAATGAGCAGTTCTTC
TRBD2 TRBJ2-5 . TRBV11-2 CASSSVGMLAGSQETQYF TGTGCCAGCAGCTCTGTGGGGATGCTAGCGGGGTCCCAAGAGACCCAGTACTTC
TRBD2 TRBJ2-2 . TRBV5-4 CASSTGLAGGPHGELFF TGTGCCAGCAGCACTGGACTAGCGGGGGGGCCTCACGGGGAGCTGTTTTTT
. TRBJ2-2 . TRBV7-3 CASSSGAGELFF TGTGCCAGCAGCTCGGGGGCCGGGGAGCTGTTTTTT
TRBD1 TRBJ1-5 . TRBV24-1 CATSDGTGEHF TGTGCCACCAGTGACGGTACAGGGGAGCATTTT
TRBD1 TRBJ2-2 . TRBV19 CASSIPGQTNTGELFF TGTGCCAGTAGTATTCCGGGACAGACGAACACCGGGGAGCTGTTTTTT
. TRBJ1-5 . TRBV18 CASSGGGSNQPQHF TGTGCCAGCTCAGGGGGGGGAAGCAATCAGCCCCAGCATTTT
TRBD1 TRBJ1-1 . TRBV2 CASRDLDRVNAEAFF TGTGCCAGCAGAGACCTCGACAGGGTAAATGCTGAAGCTTTCTTT
. TRBJ1-3 . TRBV6-5 CASRYGTEGNTIYF TGTGCCAGCAGATACGGGACTGAGGGAAACACCATATATTTT
. TRBJ1-2 . TRBV28 CASSSPALGSYGYTF TGTGCCAGCAGTTCCCCGGCCTTGGGGAGCTATGGCTACACCTTC
. TRBJ2-2 . TRBV5-1 CASSLDRLYTGELFF TGCGCCAGCAGCTTGGACAGGTTATACACCGGGGAGCTGTTTTTT
. TRBJ1-1 . TRBV5-4 CASSLDIGRANTEAFF TGTGCCAGCAGCTTGGACATCGGCAGGGCGAACACTGAAGCTTTCTTT
. TRBJ2-2 . TRBV11-3 CASSFVSTGELFF TGTGCCAGCAGCTTTGTCAGCACCGGGGAGCTGTTTTTT
TRBD1 TRBJ2-7 . TRBV5-1 CASSMDRLWGYEQYF TGCGCCAGCAGCATGGACAGGTTGTGGGGCTACGAGCAGTACTTC
. TRBJ1-5 . TRBV28 CASSVTRGPMYGNQPQHF TGTGCCAGCAGTGTCACCAGGGGCCCCATGTATGGCAATCAGCCCCAGCATTTT
. TRBJ1-1 . TRBV10-2 CASSESTWAFF TGCGCCAGCAGTGAGTCGACATGGGCTTTCTTT
. TRBJ1-1 . TRBV7-2 CASSLARLDTEAFF TGTGCCAGCAGCTTAGCGAGATTGGACACTGAAGCTTTCTTT
. TRBJ1-1 once TRBV28 CASSLDQGDTEAFF TGTGCCAGCAGTTTAGATCAGGGTGACACTGAAGCTTTCTTT
TRBD2 TRBJ2-1 . TRBV4-2 CASSQDPTSGGPPGRNEQFF TGTGCCAGCAGCCAAGACCCGACTAGCGGGGGGCCCCCGGGGAGGAATGAGCAGTTCTTC
. TRBJ1-2 . TRBV5-8 CASSSVRGGGYGYTF TGTGCCAGCAGCTCCGTACGGGGGGGCGGATATGGCTACACCTTC
TRBD1 TRBJ1-6 medium-sized TRBV30 CAWRPGQGYNSPLHF TGTGCCTGGAGGCCCGGACAGGGCTATAATTCACCCCTCCACTTT
TRBD2 TRBJ2-6 . TRBV9 CASDAGGGGANVLTF TGTGCCAGCGATGCCGGGGGGGGAGGGGCCAACGTCCTGACTTTC
TRBD2 TRBJ2-3 . TRBV19 CASSVSGGPEHTQYF TGTGCCAGTAGTGTTAGCGGGGGGCCCGAACATACGCAGTATTTT
. TRBJ1-6 . TRBV6-1 CASSEVGQGVTNSPLHF TGTGCCAGCAGTGAAGTGGGGCAGGGCGTAACAAATTCACCCCTCCACTTT
. TRBJ2-7 . TRBV10-3 CAISEARDLISPLGEQYF TGTGCCATCAGTGAGGCGCGGGACTTAATTTCCCCTTTAGGCGAGCAGTACTTC
. TRBJ2-3 . TRBV13 CASSLRVGHSTDTQYF TGTGCCAGCAGCTTACGGGTGGGGCATAGCACAGATACGCAGTATTTT
TRBD1 TRBJ1-1 . TRBV24-1 CATGNRGGTEAFF TGTGCCACCGGTAACAGGGGGGGTACTGAAGCTTTCTTT
. TRBJ2-2 many TRBV6-5 CASSQSRTGELFF TGTGCCAGCAGCCAAAGCAGGACCGGGGAGCTGTTTTTT
TRBD1 TRBJ1-2 . TRBV6-5 CASSYDATGHGYTF TGTGCCAGCAGTTACGATGCGACAGGGCATGGCTACACCTTC
. TRBJ1-5 . TRBV18 CASSPQGGASNQPQHF TGTGCCAGCTCACCCCAGGGTGGAGCCAGCAATCAGCCCCAGCATTTT